The 27 T cell receptor beta chains presented below share a single source sample, sequenced in a study of blood T cell repertoires in COVID-19. The protocol was immunoSEQ multiplex PCR, while the TCRdb copy is restricted to in-frame clones and leaves out a portion. This sample has over 75,000 clones; approximately 80% occur once, and the top ten carry about a fifth. The source material was peripheral blood. The receptors here all came from a woman in her fifties or sixties with acute or convalescent COVID-19.

This sequence joins TRBV12-3 or TRBV12-4 and TRBJ2-7, with TRBD2 matching 7 bases. This CDR3 is 11 amino acids long. J gave up 4 bases and V 8 bases, and 2 bases lay outside the gene matches. The CDR3 protein is CASSGGYEQYF. The DNA for the CDR3 is TGTGCCAGCTCGGGGGGATACGAGCAGTACTTC.

In its sample, this clone was seen a few times. This chain uses TRBV7-8 with TRBJ2-1, with D possibly matching TRBD2 (5 bases). This CDR3 is built from 18 residues. V shed 1 base and J shed 4 bases, with 20 bases lying between them. CDR1 is SGHVS, CDR2 FQNEAQ, per germline. Here the CDR3 DNA reads TGTGCCAGCAGCTTAGATCTTACCGACTGGGAGAAGTACAATGAGCAGTTCTTC. It specifies CASSLDLTDWEKYNEQFF.

The CDR3 DNA sequence: TGTGCCAGCAGCTTCCTCGAGGAGGACATTCAGTACTTC. Amino acid sequence: CASSFLEEDIQYF. This rearrangement joins TRBV7-9 to TRBJ2-4; perhaps TRBD2 as D (5 bases). Between the trimmed V and J ends, which lost 3 bases and 8 bases, there was a span of 11 bases. CDR1 and CDR2 (germline): SEHNR, FQNEAQ (reference sequence). This CDR3 region has 13 residues.

The V call is TRBV10-3, the J call TRBJ1-2; tentatively, D is TRBD1 (5 bases). With 6 bases removed from V and 9 bases from J, the gap between germline ends came to 17 bases. This CDR3 region has 13 residues. CDR1 is ENHRY, CDR2 SYGVKD, per germline. The CDR3 spells CAIRKGASGRYTF. In DNA form, the CDR3 reads TGTGCCATCAGGAAAGGGGCGTCCGGTCGCTACACCTTC.

This clone was found a few times. The V gene is TRBV5-6, the J gene TRBJ2-7, with 7 bases that match TRBD1. CDR3 size: 12 residues. Germline V gene data show CDR1 as SGHDT and CDR2 as YYEEEE. The trim removed 5 bases at V and 7 bases at J, leaving 6 bases unmatched. CDR3 sequence (DNA): TGTGCCAGCAGACAGGGGCCGGGGGAGCAGTACTTC. Translating it yields CASRQGPGEQYF.

This chain joins TRBV11-2 and TRBJ1-6; possible D gene TRBD1, 5 bases. The ends were cut back, 7 bases at V and 3 bases at J, with 13 bases in the middle. CDR3 size: 15 residues. Germline CDR1 reads SGHAT; CDR2 reads FQNNGV. CDR3 DNA sequence: TGTGCCAGCACCCAAGACGGGGGCTATAATTCACCCCTCCACTTT. As protein: CASTQDGGYNSPLHF.

This sequence joins TRBV7-2 and TRBJ2-7; 9 bases are a match to TRBD2. The CDR3 has 16 residues. Germline V CDR1 and CDR2: SGHTA, FQGNSA. The V segment lost 2 bases and the J segment 5 bases; nucleotides outside the gene matches: 10. CDR3 protein: CASSLYLAGDENEQYF. CDR3 bases: TGTGCCAGCAGCTTATACTTAGCGGGAGACGAGAACGAGCAGTACTTC. Full variable domain (missing parts from reference TRBV7-2 and TRBJ2-7): GAGVSQSPSNKVTEKGKDVELRCDPISGHTALYWYRQSLGQGLEFLIYFQGNSAPDKSGLPSDRFSAERTGGSVSTLTIQRTQQEDSAVYLCASSLYLAGDENEQYFGPGTRLTVT.

As for this clone: The junction does not match germline at one end; this may be a read error. The rearrangement joins TRBV7-7 to TRBJ2-2; possible D gene TRBD2, 5 bases. Germline V gene data show CDR1 as SSHAT and CDR2 as FNYEAQ (reference sequence). The CDR3 spans 15 residues. The CDR3, as DNA: TGTGCTAGCAGCTTAAGCAGAGGGAGCACCGGGGAGCTGTTTTTT. Translated: CASSLSRGSTGELFF.

The chain recombines TRBV4-1 with TRBJ1-3, with 11 bases that match TRBD1. The germline V gene has CDR1 MGHRA and CDR2 YSYEKL. V was pared by 4 bases and J by 2 bases, with 1 base of the junction left unmatched. The length of the CDR3 is 15 residues. As DNA, the CDR3 is TGCGCCAGCAGCCCGGACAGGGGGCCTGGAAACACCATATATTTT. Translating gives CASSPDRGPGNTIYF.

The chain combines TRBV29-1 with TRBJ2-7; D is unclear. The germline V gene has CDR1 SQVTM and CDR2 ANQGSEA. This CDR3 contains 13 residues. V was shortened by 4 bases and J by 0 bases, with 10 bases between the two germline ends. In DNA form, the CDR3 reads TGCAGCGTTGGATCTGGCAGCTCCTACGAGCAGTACTTC. Protein sequence: CSVGSGSSYEQYF.

The chain has TRBV7-3 and TRBJ2-3, with 8 bases fitting TRBD2. Trimming cost V 5 bases and J 1 base; bases outside gene matches: 2. The CDR3 has 14 amino acids. Per germline, CDR1 SGHTA and CDR2 FQGTGA. As DNA, the CDR3 is TGTGCCAGCAGCAGTAGCGGGGGCACAGATACGCAGTATTTT. It is translated as CASSSSGGTDTQYF.

The gene calls are TRBV11-2 and TRBJ2-1, with a weak D call TRBD1 (7 bases). The CDR3 contains 15 residues. Germline V gene lookup returns CDR1 SGHAT and CDR2 FQNNGV. Trimming took 8 bases from V and 4 from J, leaving 18 bases between them. This CDR3 reads CASSIRGVEYNEQFF. The DNA for the CDR3 is TGTGCCAGCTCCATCAGGGGGGTAGAATACAATGAGCAGTTCTTC. Using reference TRBV11-2 and TRBJ2-1 for the parts outside the CDR3, the full variable domain is EAGVAQSPRYKIIEKRQSVAFWCNPISGHATLYWYQQILGQGPKLLIQFQNNGVVDDSQLPKDRFSAERLKGVDSTLKIQPAKLEDSAVYLCASSIRGVEYNEQFFGPGTRLTVL.

V gene TRBV29-1 combines with J gene TRBJ1-1; no clear D gene. CDR3 size: 14 residues. Looked up from germline, CDR1 is SQVTM and CDR2 is ANQGSEA. V was pared by 7 bases and J by 4 bases, with 19 bases between. The CDR3 sequence: CSASEAGIITEAFF. CDR3 sequence (DNA): TGCAGCGCCTCCGAAGCGGGGATAATCACTGAAGCTTTCTTT.

The CDR3 nucleotides are TGCGCCAGCAGCTTGGAACCTAGTATGCGGGAGACCCAGTACTTC. Translation: CASSLEPSMRETQYF. This chain joins TRBV5-1 and TRBJ2-5; D is unclear. Trimming cost V 0 bases and J 5 bases, with 14 bases left between them. This CDR3 spans 15 amino acids. The germline CDR1 and CDR2 sequences are SGHRS and YFSETQ.

The chain recombines TRBV7-3 with TRBJ2-2; D unclear. The germline CDR1 and CDR2 sequences are SGHTA and FQGTGA. The CDR3 has 15 residues. The V end was cut by 5 bases, the J end by 1 base, with 11 bases between. The chain's CDR3 is CASSLAVGNTGELFF. The CDR3 region has the DNA TGTGCCAGCAGCCTTGCGGTCGGGAACACCGGGGAGCTGTTTTTT.

This sequence joins TRBV21-1 and TRBJ2-1; the DNA was not compared with TRBD2, the D call given in the table. TRBV21-1 is shown as a pseudogene. The CDR3 loop spans 17 amino acids. The CDR3 nucleotides are TGTGCCAGCAGCAAAGCGCAACTAGCGGGGGGACACGGTGAGCAGTTCTTC. It specifies CASSKAQLAGGHGEQFF.

This chain connects TRBV4-2 to TRBJ1-6; D is ambiguous. The germline CDR1 and CDR2 sequences are LGHNA and YNFKEQ. The CDR3 extends over 14 amino acids. The germline V and J ends were trimmed by 4 bases and 9 bases, with 13 bases remaining between them. The CDR3 is CASSPRGMVSPLHF. DNA of the CDR3: TGTGCCAGCAGCCCCCGAGGGATGGTTTCACCCCTCCACTTT.

This clone was seen just once. The CDR3 is CASSGQGGIQYF. The CDR3 DNA reads as TGTGCCAGCAGTGGACAGGGAGGCATTCAGTACTTC. The chain has TRBV28 and TRBJ2-4; 8 nucleotides match TRBD1. Germline loops: CDR1 MDHEN, CDR2 SYDVKM. V shed 5 bases, J shed 9 bases, and the junction held 3 bases outside the gene matches. This CDR3 has 12 residues.

As to this clone: An end of the junction does not agree with germline; a read error may underlie this. The V call is TRBV7-2, the J call TRBJ1-1; the D gene is possibly TRBD1 (5 bases). The CDR3 is made up of 15 amino acids. Germline V lookup: CDR1 SGHTA, CDR2 FQGNSA. CDR3 nucleotides: TGTGCCAGCAGCTTAAACCCCAGGGTCGTCCGGGTGATCCGATTT. This gives the protein CASSLNPRVVRVIRF.

V usage is TRBV19 and J usage is TRBJ2-2, with D possibly TRBD2 on 6 matching bases. The CDR3 runs 15 residues. In germline, CDR1 is LNHDA, CDR2 SQIVND (reference sequence). Trimming left V 7 bases short and J 3 bases short, with 15 bases between. CDR3 sequence (DNA): TGTGCCAGTACCCCTGGGCTAGCGTACACCGGGGAGCTGTTTTTT. Its translation is CASTPGLAYTGELFF.

This chain connects TRBV18 to TRBJ2-2, with D perhaps matching TRBD2 (5 bases). This CDR3 contains 16 residues. Germline-derived CDR1 and CDR2 are KGHSH and LQKENI. Trimming pared 2 bases from V and 0 bases from J, leaving 10 bases between. The chain's CDR3 is CASSPLDGANTGELFF. For the CDR3, the DNA is TGTGCCAGCTCACCATTAGACGGGGCGAACACCGGGGAGCTGTTTTTT.

The rearrangement joins TRBV3-1 (or the pseudogene TRBV3-2) to TRBJ1-5, with D unclear. Germline-derived CDR1 and CDR2 are LGHDT and YNNKEL (reference sequence). V was pared by 1 base and J by 6 bases, with 10 bases between. This CDR3 has 14 residues. CDR3 nucleotide sequence: TGTGCCAGCAGCCAAGGGGAGGGAAGTCAGCCCCAGCATTTT. Residues: CASSQGEGSQPQHF.

Written as DNA, the CDR3 is TGTGCCACCAGCACTAGCGGGAGGCCCTACAATGAGCAGTTCTTC. Translating gives CATSTSGRPYNEQFF. J is TRBJ2-1 and V is TRBV15; TRBD2 aligns across 11 bases. Per germline, CDR1 LNHNV and CDR2 YYDKDF (reference sequence). CDR3 length: 15 residues. With 4 bases clipped from V and 2 bases from J, the junction kept 1 base outside the gene matches. Combining the CDR3 with reference TRBV15 and TRBJ2-1 gives the whole variable domain DAMVIQNPRYQVTQFGKPVTLSCSQTLNHNVMYWYQQKSSQAPKLLFHYYDKDFNNEADTPDNFQSRRPNTSFCFLDIRSPGLGDTAMYLCATSTSGRPYNEQFFGPGTRLTVL.

V gene TRBV5-8 combines with J gene TRBJ1-6; D ambiguous. This CDR3 region has 14 residues. V was trimmed by 2 bases and J by 5 bases, leaving 8 bases between them. Germline CDR1 reads SGHTS; CDR2 reads YDEGEE. The CDR3 loop is CASSFLTDNSPLHF. The CDR3 DNA sequence: TGTGCCAGCAGCTTCTTAACAGATAATTCACCCCTCCACTTT.

The chain couples TRBV3-1 (or the pseudogene TRBV3-2) to TRBJ2-1, with 7 bases that match TRBD2. In germline, CDR1 is LGHDT, CDR2 YNNKEL (reference sequence). Unmatched junction bases numbered 11, after V lost 7 bases and J lost 5 bases. The CDR3 has 15 amino acids. CDR3 residues: CASKRPGGPHNEQFF. As DNA, the CDR3 is TGTGCCAGCAAACGCCCGGGAGGCCCCCACAATGAGCAGTTCTTC.

This clone was detected a few times. The genes are TRBV25-1 and TRBJ1-5; D is undetermined. V was shortened by 2 bases and J by 11 bases, with 13 bases between the two germline ends. The V gene's germline CDR1 is MGHDK and CDR2 SYGVNS. The CDR3 is 13 amino acids. CDR3 loop: CASSEGLGRAQHF. CDR3 in DNA: TGTGCCAGCAGTGAAGGTTTGGGTCGGGCCCAGCATTTT. Complete variable domain (other parts from reference TRBV25-1 and TRBJ1-5): EADIYQTPRYLVIGTGKKITLECSQTMGHDKMYWYQQDPGMELHLIHYSYGVNSTEKGDLSSESTVSRIRTEHFPLTLESARPSHTSQYLCASSEGLGRAQHFGDGTRLSIL.

V is TRBV6-4 and J is TRBJ2-2, with 7 bases identical to TRBD1. After removal of 6 bases from V and 3 bases from J, the junction contained 4 bases not matched to a gene. The CDR3 length is 14 residues. Germline-derived CDR1 and CDR2 are MRHNA and SNTAGT. The CDR3 DNA reads TGTGCCAGCAGGATAACAGGGGACACCGGGGAGCTGTTTTTT. Translated, it gives CASRITGDTGELFF.